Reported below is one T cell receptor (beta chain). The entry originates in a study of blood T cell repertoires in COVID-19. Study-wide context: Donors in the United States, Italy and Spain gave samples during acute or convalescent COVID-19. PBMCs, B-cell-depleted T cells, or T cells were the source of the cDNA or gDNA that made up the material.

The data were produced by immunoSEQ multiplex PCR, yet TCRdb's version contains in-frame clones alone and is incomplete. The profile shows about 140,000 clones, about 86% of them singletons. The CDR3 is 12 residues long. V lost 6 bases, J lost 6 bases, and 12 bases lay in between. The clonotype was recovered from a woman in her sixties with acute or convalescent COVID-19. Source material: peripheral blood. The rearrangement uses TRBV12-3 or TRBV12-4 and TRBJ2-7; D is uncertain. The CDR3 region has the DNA TGTGCCAGCAGCCTGGCGGTGGGCGAGCAGTACTTC. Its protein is CASSLAVGEQYF.